Sequencing of this T cell receptor (beta chain) was carried out in a study of T cell responses to AZD1222 COVID-19 vaccine. Study in general: Combined were second doses at about 4 or about 12 weeks.

Whole-study results and caveats: Only 5 or 6 people who got AZD1222 tested seropositive at baseline.

The data were produced by immunoSEQ multiplex PCR, yet TCRdb's version contains in-frame clones alone and is incomplete. The sample includes over 150,000 clones, around 90% seen only once; the top ten take roughly 6%. About this clone itself: Its antigen is currently unknown.

The CDR3 spans 15 residues. Trimming pared 4 bases from V and 3 bases from J, leaving 16 bases between. CDR1 SGHRS and CDR2 YFSETQ come from the germline V gene. The starting material was peripheral blood, obtained on day 0 of AZD1222 vaccination. The rearrangement uses TRBV5-1 and TRBJ1-2, with D unresolved. The receptor was derived from an adult in good health. CDR3 in amino acids: CASSPAFPADYGYTF. The DNA for the CDR3 is TGCGCCAGCAGCCCCGCGTTTCCGGCAGACTATGGCTACACCTTC.